Below, 14 T cell receptor beta chains from the same sample are listed, as sequenced in a study of T cell repertoires in cytomegalovirus infection. Antigens for these TCRs are unknown. TCRdb re-called the reads through MiXCR, storing one row per CDR3 protein. The table records hundreds of thousands of distinct CDR3 sequences, roughly 33% of them present only once. Sequenced material: cultured PBMCs, taken from culture after CMV antigen stimulation. The receptor set was obtained from a human donor in good health (CMV status not recorded). Some clones in this sample may be carry-over from other donors' samples.

The sample holds a few counts of this clonotype. This sequence joins TRBV7-8 and TRBJ1-4; TRBD1 is a possible D gene (6 bases). V dropped 0 bases and J dropped 6 bases, with 17 bases sitting between them. Per germline, CDR1 SGHVS and CDR2 FQNEAQ. The CDR3 is 17 amino acids. The CDR3 here is CASSLAWSDGGDEKLFF. The CDR3 bases are TGTGCCAGCAGCTTAGCGTGGAGTGATGGGGGCGATGAAAAACTGTTTTTT.

The chain carries TRBV2 and TRBJ1-3; no definite D call. V was pared by 8 bases and J by 1 base, with 9 bases between. The germline CDR1 and CDR2 sequences are SNHLY and FYNNEI. The CDR3 contains 13 residues. The CDR3 sequence is CASAGESGNTIYF. CDR3 bases: TGTGCCAGCGCCGGGGAATCTGGAAACACCATATATTTT. The full variable domain, rest sourced from reference TRBV2 and TRBJ1-3, is EPEVTQTPSHQVTQMGQEVILRCVPISNHLYFYWYRQILGQKVEFLVSFYNNEISEKSEIFDDQFSVERPDGSNFTLKIRSTKLEDSAMYFCASAGESGNTIYFGEGSWLTVV.

This chain uses TRBV5-6 with TRBJ2-3, with a possible D match to TRBD1 (5 bases). The CDR3 runs 14 residues. CDR1 is SGHDT, CDR2 YYEEEE, per germline. Trimming cost V 6 bases and J 6 bases, with 17 bases left between them. CDR3 sequence: CASNLGVLEDTQYF. In DNA, the CDR3 is TGTGCCAGCAACCTAGGGGTTCTAGAGGATACGCAGTATTTT. Full variable domain (missing parts from reference TRBV5-6 and TRBJ2-3): DAGVTQSPTHLIKTRGQQVTLRCSPKSGHDTVSWYQQALGQGPQFIFQYYEEEERQRGNFPDRFSGHQFPNYSSELNVNALLLGDSALYLCASNLGVLEDTQYFGPGTRLTVL.

This clonotype has only a few counts. The DNA for the CDR3 is TGTGCCAGCAGCTTAGCGAAGTTGCGGGGGAATTCACCCCTCCACTTT. It encodes CASSLAKLRGNSPLHF. The chain joins TRBV7-9 to TRBJ1-6, with D perhaps TRBD1 (5 bases). Trimming stripped 0 bases from V and 7 bases from J, with 13 bases between. This CDR3 spans 16 amino acids. The V gene's germline CDR1 is SEHNR and CDR2 FQNEAQ (reference sequence). Full variable domain (remainder filled in from reference TRBV7-9 and TRBJ1-6): DTGVSQNPRHKITKRGQNVTFRCDPISEHNRLYWYRQTLGQGPEFLTYFQNEAQLEKSRLLSDRFSAERPKGSFSTLEIQRTEQGDSAMYLCASSLAKLRGNSPLHFGNGTRLTVT.

This clonotype showed up many times. The rearrangement uses TRBV7-2 and TRBJ2-7; D unclear. The germline V and J ends were trimmed by 5 bases and 7 bases, with 15 bases remaining between them. The CDR3 has 13 amino acids. The V gene's germline CDR1 is SGHTA and CDR2 FQGNSA. CDR3 nucleotides: TGTGCCAGCAGCCTGTTTAGGGCGTGGGAGCAGTACTTC. It specifies CASSLFRAWEQYF.

This clonotype was observed a handful of times. The rearrangement links TRBV20-1 to TRBJ2-7; unclear D gene. CDR1 and CDR2 (germline): DFQATT, SNEGSKA (reference sequence). The V gene lost 4 bases and the J gene lost 9 bases, with 22 bases spanning the gap. CDR3 length equals 14 residues. Written as DNA, the CDR3 is TGCAGTGCTAACGAAGGCAGTCCCAAGGTGGGGCAGTACTTC. Its translation is CSANEGSPKVGQYF.

The J gene is TRBJ1-2, the V gene TRBV6-1, with D possibly being TRBD1 (5 bases). V was clipped by 6 bases and J by 8 bases, with 16 bases between them. In germline, CDR1 is MNHNS, CDR2 SASEGT. The CDR3 length is 13 residues. The CDR3 region has the DNA TGTGCCAGCAGCCCCCCCGGGGCGCGGGGCTACACCTTC. Its protein is CASSPPGARGYTF.

This clonotype was counted many times. The rearrangement links TRBV7-2 to TRBJ2-5; D unclear. Germline V lookup: CDR1 SGHTA, CDR2 FQGNSA. This CDR3 is 14 amino acids long. V was trimmed by 5 bases and J by 5 bases, leaving 15 bases between them. In DNA form, the CDR3 reads TGTGCCAGCAGCAGAGACCCGACCTGGGAGACCCAGTACTTC. Translation gives CASSRDPTWETQYF.

This rearrangement joins TRBV7-9 to TRBJ2-7; the D is unclear. Trimming shortened V by 1 base and J by 1 base, and 17 bases separated the two germline ends. This CDR3 has 17 amino acids. Germline V gene lookup returns CDR1 SEHNR and CDR2 FQNEAQ (reference sequence). CDR3 DNA sequence: TGTGCCAGCAGCTTAGTTTTTAGTCTGCTTATTTCCTACGAGCAGTACTTC. Translating it yields CASSLVFSLLISYEQYF.

This chain connects TRBV6-2 or TRBV6-3 to TRBJ1-1, with D uncertain. This CDR3 region has 11 residues. The V end lost 5 bases, the J end lost 9 bases, and 10 bases lay between the germline ends. Germline V CDR1 and CDR2: MNHEY, SVGEGT. Written as DNA, the CDR3 is TGTGCCAGCAGTCAAAATCTCAAAGCTTTCTTT. It yields the protein CASSQNLKAFF.

The table lists this clonotype with many counts. The chain is built from TRBV7-2 and TRBJ2-2; D is undetermined. V lost 1 base to trimming and J lost 2 bases, with 11 bases between them. In germline, CDR1 is SGHTA, CDR2 FQGNSA. The CDR3 totals 16 residues. CDR3 residues: CASSLESLSNTGELFF. CDR3 nucleotides: TGTGCCAGCAGCTTAGAGTCCTTGAGTAACACCGGGGAGCTGTTTTTT.

This chain uses TRBV28 with TRBJ1-1; D not certain. Trimming removed 6 bases at V and 5 bases at J, with 16 bases between. Germline CDR1 and CDR2: MDHEN and SYDVKM. The CDR3 contains 14 residues. The CDR3 DNA is TGTGCCAGCAGCTTAAATAGTAGAGGGACTGAAGCTTTCTTT. This sequence encodes CASSLNSRGTEAFF.

The chain has TRBV14 and TRBJ1-1, with D possibly TRBD1 on 5 matching bases. There are 15 residues in the CDR3. Germline V gene data show CDR1 as SGHDN and CDR2 as FVKESK. The germline V and J ends were trimmed by 4 bases and 0 bases, with 12 bases remaining between them. CDR3 protein: CASSPRLGLNTEAFF. CDR3 DNA sequence: TGTGCCAGCAGCCCCCGGTTGGGGCTGAACACTGAAGCTTTCTTT.

The chain is built from TRBV2 and TRBJ1-4; no clear D. CDR1 SNHLY and CDR2 FYNNEI come from the germline V gene. This CDR3 region has 13 residues. The germline V and J ends were trimmed by 6 bases and 8 bases, with 13 bases remaining between them. The CDR3 nucleotides are TGTGCCAGCAGGAGGCCGTCGGGGGAAAAACTGTTTTTT. Encoded protein: CASRRPSGEKLFF.